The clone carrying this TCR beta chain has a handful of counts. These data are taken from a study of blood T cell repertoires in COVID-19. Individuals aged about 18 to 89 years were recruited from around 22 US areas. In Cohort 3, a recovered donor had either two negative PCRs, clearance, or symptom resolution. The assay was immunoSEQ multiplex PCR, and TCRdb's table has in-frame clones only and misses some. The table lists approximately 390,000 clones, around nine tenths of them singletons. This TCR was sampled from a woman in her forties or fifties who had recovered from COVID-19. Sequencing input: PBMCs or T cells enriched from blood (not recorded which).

CDR3 bases: TGTGCCAGCAGTTTGGGACTATTTAGCTCCTACGAGCAGTACTTC. Amino acid sequence: CASSLGLFSSYEQYF. This chain links TRBV7-2 with TRBJ2-7; the match to TRBD2 covers 7 bases. Germline values: CDR1 SGHTA, CDR2 FQGNSA. CDR3 size: 15 residues. V dropped 6 bases and J dropped 0; count of bases not matched to a gene: 8. Full variable domain (missing parts from reference TRBV7-2 and TRBJ2-7): GAGVSQSPSNKVTEKGKDVELRCDPISGHTALYWYRQSLGQGLEFLIYFQGNSAPDKSGLPSDRFSAERTGGSVSTLTIQRTQQEDSAVYLCASSLGLFSSYEQYFGPGTRLTVT.